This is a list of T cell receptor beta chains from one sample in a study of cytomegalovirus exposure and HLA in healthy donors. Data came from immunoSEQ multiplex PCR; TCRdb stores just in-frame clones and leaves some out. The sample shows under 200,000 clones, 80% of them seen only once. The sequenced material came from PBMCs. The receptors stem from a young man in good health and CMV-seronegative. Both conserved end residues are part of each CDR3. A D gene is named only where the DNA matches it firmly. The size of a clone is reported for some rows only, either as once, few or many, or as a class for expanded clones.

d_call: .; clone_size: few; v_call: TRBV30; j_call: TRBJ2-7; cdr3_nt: TGTGCCTGGGGTCTCACAGCACCTAACGAGCAGTACTTC; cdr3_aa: CAWGLTAPNEQYF
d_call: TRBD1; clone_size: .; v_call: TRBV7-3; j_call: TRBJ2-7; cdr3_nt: TGTGCCAGCAGTCCAGGACAGGCATCCCCCTACGAGCAGTACTTC; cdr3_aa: CASSPGQASPYEQYF
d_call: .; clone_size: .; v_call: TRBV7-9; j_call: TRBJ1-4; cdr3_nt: TGTGCCAGCGGAGGGGCTCATAATGAAAAACTGTTTTTT; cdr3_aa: CASGGAHNEKLFF
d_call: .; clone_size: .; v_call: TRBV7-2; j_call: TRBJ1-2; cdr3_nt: TGTGCCAGCAGTCTGACACAGCAAACCTATGGCTACACCTTC; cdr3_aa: CASSLTQQTYGYTF
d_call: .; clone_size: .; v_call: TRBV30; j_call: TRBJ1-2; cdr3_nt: TGTGCCTGCCCTAAGGCAGGAGGCTATGGCTACACCTTC; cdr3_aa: CACPKAGGYGYTF
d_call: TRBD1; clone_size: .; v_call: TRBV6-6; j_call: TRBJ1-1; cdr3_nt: TGTGCCAGCAGCCCACCTGATGGACAGGGAACTGAAGCTTTCTTT; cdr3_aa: CASSPPDGQGTEAFF
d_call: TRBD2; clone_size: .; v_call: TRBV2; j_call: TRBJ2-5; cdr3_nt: TGTGCCAGCAGTCCCACTAGCGGGAGGGAGACCCAGTACTTC; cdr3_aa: CASSPTSGRETQYF
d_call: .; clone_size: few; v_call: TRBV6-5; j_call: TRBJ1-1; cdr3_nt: TGTGCCAGCAGGATTCGCGGTGGGTACACTGAAGCTTTCTTT; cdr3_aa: CASRIRGGYTEAFF
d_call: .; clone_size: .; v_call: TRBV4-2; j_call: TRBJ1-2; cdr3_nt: TGTGCCAGCAGCCAAGTCCCCCGAACGGATGGCTACACCTTC; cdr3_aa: CASSQVPRTDGYTF
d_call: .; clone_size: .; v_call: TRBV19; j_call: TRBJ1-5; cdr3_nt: TGTGCCAGTAGGCGTCGGGGGGACGAAGGTCAGCCCCAGCATTTT; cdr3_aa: CASRRRGDEGQPQHF
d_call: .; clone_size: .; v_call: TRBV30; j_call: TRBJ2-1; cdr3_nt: TGTGCCTGGAGCGACACCTACAATGAGCAGTTCTTC; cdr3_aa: CAWSDTYNEQFF
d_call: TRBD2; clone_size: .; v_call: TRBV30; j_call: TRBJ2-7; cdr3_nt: TGTGCCTGGGAGCCGGGACTAGCGGGAGGCGAGCAGTACTTC; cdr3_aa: CAWEPGLAGGEQYF
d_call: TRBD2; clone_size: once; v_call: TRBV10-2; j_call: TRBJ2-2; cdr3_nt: TGCGCCAGCAGGACTAGCGGGAGTTTGGCCGGGGAGCTGTTTTTT; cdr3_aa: CASRTSGSLAGELFF
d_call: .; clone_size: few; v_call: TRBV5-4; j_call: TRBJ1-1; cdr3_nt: TGTGCCAGCAGCACGGTGCCGAACACTGAAGCTTTCTTT; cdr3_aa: CASSTVPNTEAFF
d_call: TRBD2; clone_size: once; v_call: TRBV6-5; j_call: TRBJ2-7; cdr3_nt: TGTGCCAGCAGTTACTTAGCGGGAGTTGCGTACGAGCAGTACTTC; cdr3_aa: CASSYLAGVAYEQYF
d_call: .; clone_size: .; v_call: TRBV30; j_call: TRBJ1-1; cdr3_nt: TGTGCCTGGCGTAAGAACACTGAAGCTTTCTTT; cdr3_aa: CAWRKNTEAFF
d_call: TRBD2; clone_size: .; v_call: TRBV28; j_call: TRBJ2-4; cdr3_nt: TGTGCCAGCAGTGGGGGGGGACTAGCGGGCCTAGGGGACATTCAGTACTTC; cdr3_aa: CASSGGGLAGLGDIQYF
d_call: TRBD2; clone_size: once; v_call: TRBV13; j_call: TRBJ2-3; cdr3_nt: TGTGCCAGCCGATTGCATGGAGGGACTAGCGGGATGACAGATACGCAGTATTTT; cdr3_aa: CASRLHGGTSGMTDTQYF
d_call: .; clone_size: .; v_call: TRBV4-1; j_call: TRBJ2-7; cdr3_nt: TGCGCCAGCAGCCAACGTCCAGGAACGAGCTACGAGCAGTACTTC; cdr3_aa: CASSQRPGTSYEQYF
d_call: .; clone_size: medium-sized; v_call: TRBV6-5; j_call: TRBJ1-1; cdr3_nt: TGTGCCAGCAGTTGTTGGGGGGAATTTGACACTGAAGCTTTCTTT; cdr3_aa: CASSCWGEFDTEAFF
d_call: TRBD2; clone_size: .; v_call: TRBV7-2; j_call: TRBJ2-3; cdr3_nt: TGTGCCAACTCACCCCTCCGGACTAGCGGGGGGGCCGGCACAGATACGCAGTATTTT; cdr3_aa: CANSPLRTSGGAGTDTQYF
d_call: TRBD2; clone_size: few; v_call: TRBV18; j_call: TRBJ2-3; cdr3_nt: TGTGCCAGCTCTCCCTCTGCGGGGGGCGCAGATACGCAGTATTTT; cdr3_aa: CASSPSAGGADTQYF
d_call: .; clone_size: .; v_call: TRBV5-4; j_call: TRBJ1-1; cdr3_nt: TGTGCCAGCAGCCCCACCGGGAGATTAGGCGCTGAAGCTTTCTTT; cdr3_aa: CASSPTGRLGAEAFF
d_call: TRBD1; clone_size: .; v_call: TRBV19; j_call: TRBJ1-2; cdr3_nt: TGTGCCAGTAGTATCGGGACAGGGGAGGGCTACACCTTC; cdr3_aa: CASSIGTGEGYTF
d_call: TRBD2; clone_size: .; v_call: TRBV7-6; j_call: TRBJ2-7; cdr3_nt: TGTGCCAGCAGCTTAGTGGCTAGCGGGAGGGCCGGCGAGCAGTACTTC; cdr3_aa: CASSLVASGRAGEQYF
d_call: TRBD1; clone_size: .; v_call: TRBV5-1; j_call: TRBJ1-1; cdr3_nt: TGCGCCAGCAGCTTGGGACAGGGGGCTCGGGGCACTGAAGCTTTCTTT; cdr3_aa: CASSLGQGARGTEAFF
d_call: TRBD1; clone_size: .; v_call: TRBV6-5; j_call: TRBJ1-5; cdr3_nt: TGTGCCAGCAGTACAGGGACAGGGGGCAATCAGCCCCAGCATTTT; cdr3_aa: CASSTGTGGNQPQHF
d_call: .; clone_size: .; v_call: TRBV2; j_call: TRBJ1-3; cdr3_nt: TGTGCCAGCAGTGAAGCGAGATTCTCTGGAAACACCATATATTTT; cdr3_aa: CASSEARFSGNTIYF
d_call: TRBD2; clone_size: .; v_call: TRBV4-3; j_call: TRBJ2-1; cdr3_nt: TGCGCCAGCAGCCCCGGGACTAGCGGGATTTCCTACAATGAGCAGTTCTTC; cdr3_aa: CASSPGTSGISYNEQFF
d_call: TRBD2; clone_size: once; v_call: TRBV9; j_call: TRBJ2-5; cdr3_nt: TGTGCCAGCAGCGGAGAGCGGGGGGGCTGGGAGACCCAGTACTTC; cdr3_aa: CASSGERGGWETQYF
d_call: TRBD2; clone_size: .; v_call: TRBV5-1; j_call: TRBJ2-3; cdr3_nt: TGCGCCAGCAGCTTACTAGCGGGGGGGCCAGAAACGCAGTATTTT; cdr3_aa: CASSLLAGGPETQYF
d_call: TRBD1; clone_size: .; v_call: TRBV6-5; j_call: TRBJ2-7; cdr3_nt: TGTGCCAGCAGTTCCCGGGACAGGAGCTCCTACGAGCAGTACTTC; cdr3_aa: CASSSRDRSSYEQYF
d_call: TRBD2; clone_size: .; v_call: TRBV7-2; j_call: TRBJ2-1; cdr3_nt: TGTGCCAGCAGCTTCGGGACTAGCCAATACAATGAGCAGTTCTTC; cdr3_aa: CASSFGTSQYNEQFF
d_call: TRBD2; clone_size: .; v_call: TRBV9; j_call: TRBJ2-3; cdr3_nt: TGTGCCAGCAGCGTGGGCGGGAGCATCGGGGATACGCAGTATTTT; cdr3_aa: CASSVGGSIGDTQYF
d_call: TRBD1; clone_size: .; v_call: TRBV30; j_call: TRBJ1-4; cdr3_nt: TGTGCCTGGAGTGTAACCGGGACAGGGTTTGAAAAACTGTTTTTT; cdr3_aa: CAWSVTGTGFEKLFF
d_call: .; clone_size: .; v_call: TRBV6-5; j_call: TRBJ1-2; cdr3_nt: TGTGCCAGCAGTTACTCTACCGGCTATGGCTACACCTTC; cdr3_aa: CASSYSTGYGYTF
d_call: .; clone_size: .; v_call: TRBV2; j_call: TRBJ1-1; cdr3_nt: TGTGCCAGCAGTTCCCTACCGTTTATAAAGTATGCTGAAGCTTTCTTT; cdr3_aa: CASSSLPFIKYAEAFF
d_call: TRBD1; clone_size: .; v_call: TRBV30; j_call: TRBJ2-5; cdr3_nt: TGTGCCTGGACCTCCGACAGGGTGGGTCAAGAGACCCAGTACTTC; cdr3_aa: CAWTSDRVGQETQYF
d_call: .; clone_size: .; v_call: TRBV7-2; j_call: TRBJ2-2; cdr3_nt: TGTGCCAGCAGCTTAGTTTGGGGGGTGAACACCGGGGAGCTGTTTTTT; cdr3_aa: CASSLVWGVNTGELFF
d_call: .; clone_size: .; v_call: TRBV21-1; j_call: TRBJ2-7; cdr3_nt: TGTGCCAGCAGCAAAGTCTTCCACAGTCACTCCTACGAGCAGTACTTC; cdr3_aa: CASSKVFHSHSYEQYF
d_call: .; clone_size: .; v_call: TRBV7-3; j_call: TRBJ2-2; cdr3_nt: TGTGCCAGCAGCTTACGGAACACCGGGGAGCTGTTTTTT; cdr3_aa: CASSLRNTGELFF
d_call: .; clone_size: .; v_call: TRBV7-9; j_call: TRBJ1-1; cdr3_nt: TGTTCCAGCAGCCTACAACAGGATTTGAACACTGAAGCTTTCTTT; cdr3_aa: CSSSLQQDLNTEAFF
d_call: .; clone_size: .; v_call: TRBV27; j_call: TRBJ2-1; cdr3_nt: TGTGCCAGCAGTTTAGCACTCGGTGAGCAGTTCTTC; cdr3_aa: CASSLALGEQFF
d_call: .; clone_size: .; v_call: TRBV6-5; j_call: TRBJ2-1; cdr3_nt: TGTGCCAGCAGGAAAATGCCGGGAGCCTACAATGAGCAGTTCTTC; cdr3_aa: CASRKMPGAYNEQFF
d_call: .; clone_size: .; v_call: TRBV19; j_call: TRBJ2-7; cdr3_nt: TGTGCCAGTAGTATCCGGCAGGGTTACTACGAGCAGTACTTC; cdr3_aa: CASSIRQGYYEQYF
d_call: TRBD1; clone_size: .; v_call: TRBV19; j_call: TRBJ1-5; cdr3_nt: TGTGCCAGTTCTACGACAGGGGGCAATCAGCCCCAGCATTTT; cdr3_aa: CASSTTGGNQPQHF
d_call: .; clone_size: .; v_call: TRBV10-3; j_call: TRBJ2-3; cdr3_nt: TGTGCCATCAGATACCGACTAGAAACTAGCACAGATACGCAGTATTTT; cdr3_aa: CAIRYRLETSTDTQYF
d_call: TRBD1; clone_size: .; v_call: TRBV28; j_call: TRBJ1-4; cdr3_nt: TGTGCCAGCAGTTGGAGTAGGACAGGTGCAACTAATGAAAAACTGTTTTTT; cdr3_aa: CASSWSRTGATNEKLFF
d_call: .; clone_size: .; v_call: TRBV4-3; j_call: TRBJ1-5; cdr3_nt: TGCGCCAGCAGCCAAGGGACCGGGGCGGGGCTCACTCAGCCCCAGCATTTT; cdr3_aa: CASSQGTGAGLTQPQHF
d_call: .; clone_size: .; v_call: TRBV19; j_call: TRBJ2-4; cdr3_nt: TGTGCCAGTAGTCGGGGGGCGGGGGCGGTAGCCAAAAACATTCAGTACTTC; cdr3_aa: CASSRGAGAVAKNIQYF
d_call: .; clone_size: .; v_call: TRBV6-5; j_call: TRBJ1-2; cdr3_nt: TGTGCCAGCAGTCGACTCGAAAGGGGCGGCTACACCTTC; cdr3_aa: CASSRLERGGYTF
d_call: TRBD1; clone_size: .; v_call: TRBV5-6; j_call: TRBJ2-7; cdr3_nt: TGTGCCAGCAGCCGATGGGACAGGGATATATACGAGCAGTACTTC; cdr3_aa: CASSRWDRDIYEQYF
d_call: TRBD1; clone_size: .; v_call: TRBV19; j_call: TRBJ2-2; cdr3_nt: TGTGCCAGTAGTATTGTACAGGGGCAGACCGGGGAGCTGTTTTTT; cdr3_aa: CASSIVQGQTGELFF
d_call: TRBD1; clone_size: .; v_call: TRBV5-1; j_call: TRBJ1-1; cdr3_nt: TGCGCCAGCAGCTCACAGGGGGCCCTGAACACTGAAGCTTTCTTT; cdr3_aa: CASSSQGALNTEAFF
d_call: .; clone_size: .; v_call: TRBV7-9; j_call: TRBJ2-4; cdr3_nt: TGTGCCAGCGTCGACCCGGGAATAAACATTCAGTACTTC; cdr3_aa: CASVDPGINIQYF
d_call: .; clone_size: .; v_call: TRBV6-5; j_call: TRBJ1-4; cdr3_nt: TGTGCCAGCAGCTCGACAGCAACTAATGAAAAACTGTTTTTT; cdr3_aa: CASSSTATNEKLFF
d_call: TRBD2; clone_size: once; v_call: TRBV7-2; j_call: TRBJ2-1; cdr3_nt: TGTGCCAGCAGCCGGACTAGCGGGAGGGGTCATGGTGAGCAGTTCTTC; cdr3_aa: CASSRTSGRGHGEQFF
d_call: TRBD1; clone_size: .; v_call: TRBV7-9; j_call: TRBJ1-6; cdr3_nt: TGTGCCAGCAGCCCGCAGGGGGCAGGTTCACCCCTCCACTTT; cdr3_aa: CASSPQGAGSPLHF